The 18 T cell receptor beta chains given below trace back to one sample, sequenced in a study of cytomegalovirus exposure and HLA in healthy donors. Primers for the PCR totalled 60 Vbeta and 13 Jbeta. TCRdb's copy holds only in-frame clones and misses some; the assay was immunoSEQ multiplex PCR. This listing includes around 140,000 clones. Sequenced material: PBMCs. The receptors were gathered from a man between 18 and 29 years old in good health and CMV-seronegative.

The chain is built from TRBV13 and TRBJ2-7, with 7 bases fitting TRBD1. This CDR3 has 15 residues. From germline, CDR1 is PRHDT and CDR2 FYEKMQ (reference sequence). The ends lost 4 bases at V and 0 bases at J; junction bases unmatched: 6. Written as DNA, the CDR3 is TGTGCCAGCAGCTCGACAACAGGGGACTCCTACGAGCAGTACTTC. It is translated as CASSSTTGDSYEQYF. The full variable domain, completed using reference TRBV13 and TRBJ2-7, is AAGVIQSPRHLIKEKRETATLKCYPIPRHDTVYWYQQGPGQDPQFLISFYEKMQSDKGSIPDRFSAQQFSDYHSELNMSSLELGDSALYFCASSSTTGDSYEQYFGPGTRLTVT.

The J gene is TRBJ2-3, the V gene TRBV5-4; perhaps TRBD2 as D (6 bases). The CDR3 is 14 residues long. Germline CDR1 and CDR2: SGHNT and YYREEE (reference sequence). With 6 bases removed from V and 3 bases from J, the gap between germline ends came to 14 bases. The CDR3 sequence is CASNAPGGTDTQYF. CDR3 sequence (DNA): TGTGCCAGCAACGCCCCCGGGGGAACAGATACGCAGTATTTT.

The chain combines TRBV29-1 with TRBJ1-1; perhaps TRBD1 as D (6 bases). CDR3 length equals 13 residues. Germline CDR1 SQVTM, CDR2 ANQGSEA. Trimming cost V 7 bases and J 9 bases, with 21 bases left between them. The CDR3 DNA reads TGCAGCGCGTACCCAGGGGTAGGGCCGAAAGCTTTCTTT. Protein: CSAYPGVGPKAFF.

V and J are TRBV27 and TRBJ2-7; D perhaps matches TRBD2 (6 bases). V was pared by 3 bases and J by 0 bases, with 18 bases between. The germline V gene encodes CDR1 MNHEY and CDR2 SMNVEV (reference sequence). CDR3 length: 17 amino acids. CDR3 DNA: TGTGCCAGCAGTTTGTTTTGGCCGGGACTCGACTCCTACGAGCAGTACTTC. It encodes CASSLFWPGLDSYEQYF.

The chain recombines TRBV4-3 with TRBJ2-3; D might be TRBD2 (6 bases). The CDR3 sequence is 15 residues long. The V end was cut by 1 base, the J end by 7 bases, with 15 bases between. CDR1 and CDR2 (germline): LGHNA, YSLEER. This chain's CDR3 is CASSQVAEAPNTQYF. The DNA of the CDR3 is TGCGCCAGCAGCCAAGTAGCGGAAGCCCCGAATACGCAGTATTTT.

This chain uses TRBV19 with TRBJ2-7, with 7 bases matching TRBD1. This CDR3 comprises 14 residues. Germline values: CDR1 LNHDA, CDR2 SQIVND (reference sequence). The V segment lost 4 bases and the J segment 3 bases; nucleotides outside the gene matches: 6. The DNA of the CDR3 is TGTGCCAGTAGTAAGAGGGGACAGTACTACGAGCAGTACTTC. This codes for CASSKRGQYYEQYF. Filled out from reference TRBV19 and TRBJ2-7, the complete variable domain reads DGGITQSPKYLFRKEGQNVTLSCEQNLNHDAMYWYRQDPGQGLRLIYYSQIVNDFQKGDIAEGYSVSREKKESFPLTVTSAQKNPTAFYLCASSKRGQYYEQYFGPGTRLTVT.

The J gene is TRBJ2-7, the V gene TRBV30, with 9 bases matching TRBD1. The CDR3 is made up of 14 amino acids. The V and J ends lost 3 bases and 0 bases, in that order; junction bases with no gene match: 3. In germline, CDR1 is GTSNPN, CDR2 SVGIG (reference sequence). This CDR3 reads CAWRDRGSSYEQYF. The CDR3 nucleotides are TGTGCCTGGAGAGACAGGGGGAGCTCCTACGAGCAGTACTTC.

The chain links TRBV9 to TRBJ1-3; tentative D call: TRBD1 (5 bases). This CDR3 region has 14 residues. V was pared by 4 bases and J by 3 bases, with 11 bases between. Germline lookup yields CDR1 SGDLS and CDR2 YYNGEE. CDR3 amino acids: CASSLSGFGNTIYF. Written as DNA, the CDR3 is TGTGCCAGCAGCTTGTCAGGGTTTGGAAACACCATATATTTT.

The chain combines TRBV19 with TRBJ2-5; tentatively, D is TRBD2 (6 bases). Looked up from germline, CDR1 is LNHDA and CDR2 is SQIVND (reference sequence). V was trimmed by 1 base and J by 7 bases, leaving 13 bases between them. The CDR3 sequence is 14 residues long. CDR3 sequence: CASSIGGGPGTQYF. The CDR3 bases are TGTGCCAGTAGTATAGGCGGAGGGCCGGGGACCCAGTACTTC.

The chain combines TRBV5-1 with TRBJ2-2; D is ambiguous. Germline V gene data show CDR1 as SGHRS and CDR2 as YFSETQ. The CDR3 extends over 14 amino acids. V shed 2 bases and J shed 0 bases, with 5 bases lying between them. Written as DNA, the CDR3 is TGCGCCAGCAGCTTTCAGGCGAACACCGGGGAGCTGTTTTTT. Translated, it gives CASSFQANTGELFF.

V gene TRBV9 combines with J gene TRBJ1-2, with D tentatively TRBD1 (6 bases). This CDR3 contains 17 residues. Trimming stripped 2 bases from V and 0 bases from J, with 17 bases between. Per the germline V gene, CDR1 is SGDLS and CDR2 is YYNGEE. The CDR3 is CASSVDWAGAPNYGYTF. In nucleotides, the CDR3 is TGTGCCAGCAGCGTGGACTGGGCGGGGGCACCTAACTATGGCTACACCTTC. The full variable domain, its missing parts supplied by reference TRBV9 and TRBJ1-2, is DSGVTQTPKHLITATGQRVTLRCSPRSGDLSVYWYQQSLDQGLQFLIQYYNGEERAKGNILERFSAQQFPDLHSELNLSSLELGDSALYFCASSVDWAGAPNYGYTFGSGTRLTVV.

The V and J genes are TRBV29-1 and TRBJ2-7, with D possibly TRBD2 on 6 matching bases. In germline, CDR1 is SQVTM, CDR2 ANQGSEA. The CDR3 has 13 amino acids. Trimming left V 4 bases short and J 3 bases short, with 13 bases between. The CDR3 DNA reads TGCAGCGTTGTTGGAGGGGCAGGCTACGAGCAGTACTTC. It encodes CSVVGGAGYEQYF.

The gene calls are TRBV19 and TRBJ2-1; D gene uncertain. CDR3 length: 13 residues. Trimming removed 3 bases from V and 8 bases from J, with 11 bases in between. CDR1 and CDR2 (germline): LNHDA, SQIVND (reference sequence). CDR3 coding DNA: TGTGCCAGTAGTATGGTCAGTTACGATGAGCAGTTCTTC. Translating gives CASSMVSYDEQFF.

The chain couples TRBV7-2 to TRBJ1-1; 10 nucleotides match TRBD1. The CDR3 runs to 15 residues. Germline V lookup: CDR1 SGHTA, CDR2 FQGNSA. With V trimmed by 5 bases and J by 6 bases, 9 bases remained unmatched. This CDR3 is CASSILGQGVAEAFF. As DNA, the CDR3 is TGTGCCAGCAGCATCCTCGGACAGGGGGTCGCTGAAGCTTTCTTT.

V usage is TRBV13 and J usage is TRBJ2-5; a weak D match, TRBD1 (7 bases). The V end was cut by 5 bases, the J end by 2 bases, with 18 bases between. The CDR3 consists of 16 residues. CDR1 PRHDT and CDR2 FYEKMQ come from the germline V gene (reference sequence). CDR3 coding DNA: TGTGCCAGCAGCGAAAGGACAGGAGGACTACAAGAGACCCAGTACTTC. It is translated as CASSERTGGLQETQYF.

This sequence joins TRBV11-2 and TRBJ2-6; a weak D match, TRBD2 (6 bases). CDR1 is SGHAT, CDR2 FQNNGV, per germline. CDR3 length: 15 residues. V was pared by 5 bases and J by 4 bases, with 12 bases between. The CDR3 loop reads CASSPRGSGANVLTF. Here the CDR3 DNA reads TGTGCCAGCAGCCCTCGGGGGTCGGGGGCCAACGTCCTGACTTTC.

V is TRBV5-4 and J is TRBJ2-1; possible D gene TRBD2, 9 bases. Deletions cut 4 bases from V and 8 bases from J, with 22 bases between. Germline assignment: CDR1 SGHNT and CDR2 YYREEE (reference sequence). The CDR3 totals 16 residues. The CDR3 bases are TGTGCCAGCAGCGGACAGGGTAGCGGGGGCCCGGATGAGCAGTTCTTC. This encodes CASSGQGSGGPDEQFF.

The chain uses TRBV27 and TRBJ2-7; unclear D gene. Deletions cut 3 bases from V and 5 bases from J, with 11 bases between. Germline CDR1 and CDR2: MNHEY and SMNVEV (reference sequence). The CDR3 sequence is 13 residues long. CDR3 protein: CASSFNGFDEQYF. The CDR3 DNA reads as TGTGCCAGCAGTTTTAACGGGTTCGACGAGCAGTACTTC.